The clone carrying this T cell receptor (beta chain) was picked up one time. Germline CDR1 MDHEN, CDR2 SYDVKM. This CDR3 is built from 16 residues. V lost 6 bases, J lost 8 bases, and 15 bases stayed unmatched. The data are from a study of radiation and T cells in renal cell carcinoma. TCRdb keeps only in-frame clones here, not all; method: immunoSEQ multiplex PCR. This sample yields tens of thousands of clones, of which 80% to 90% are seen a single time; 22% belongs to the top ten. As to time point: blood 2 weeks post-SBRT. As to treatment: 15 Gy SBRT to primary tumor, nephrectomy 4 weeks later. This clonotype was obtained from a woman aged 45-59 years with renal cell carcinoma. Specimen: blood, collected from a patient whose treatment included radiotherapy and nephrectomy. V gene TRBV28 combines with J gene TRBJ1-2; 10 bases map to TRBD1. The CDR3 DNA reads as TGTGCCAGCAGCTCCCCCCCAGGGACAGGGGCCCGGGGCTACACCTTC. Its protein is CASSSPPGTGARGYTF.